This is a list of T cell receptor beta chains from one sample in a study of human T cells and chemical hapten exposure. TCRdb re-analysed the RACE reads in MiXCR, keeping a single row per CDR3 protein. Here the sample spans under 200,000 distinct CDR3 sequences, just under 30% being singletons. Source: whole blood, taken in connection with sensitization to the hapten diphenylcyclopropenone (DPC). Receptors were obtained from a woman aged 25 to 39 with alopecia areata. Some clones in this sample may be carry-over from other donors' samples. CDR3s include the opening cysteine and the closing phenylalanine or tryptophan. D genes are given only for firm matches. Clone size is shown for a subset of rows, as once, few, many or a class of expanded clone.

size: -
V: TRBV9
J: TRBJ1-1
D: -
CDR3: CASSPKDQDYTEAFF
DNA: TGTGCCAGCAGCCCCAAAGACCAAGATTACACTGAAGCTTTCTTT

size: few
V: TRBV7-9
J: TRBJ2-1
D: TRBD2
CDR3: CASSSTSGAPNEQFF
DNA: TGTGCCAGCAGCTCCACTAGCGGGGCCCCCAATGAGCAGTTCTTC

size: -
V: TRBV4-2
J: TRBJ2-3
D: -
CDR3: CASSQDWASRGTDTQYF
DNA: TGTGCCAGCAGCCAAGATTGGGCCTCCCGCGGCACAGATACGCAGTATTTT

size: -
V: TRBV7-9
J: TRBJ1-6
D: TRBD1
CDR3: CASSLVGGQGATPLHF
DNA: TGTGCCAGCAGCTTAGTGGGAGGACAGGGCGCGACACCCCTCCACTTT

size: -
V: TRBV18
J: TRBJ1-4
D: TRBD1
CDR3: CASSPRTGENEKLFF
DNA: TGTGCCAGCTCACCCCGGACAGGGGAGAATGAAAAACTGTTTTTT

size: once
V: TRBV15
J: TRBJ2-3
D: -
CDR3: CATSRDLGKDTQYF
DNA: TGTGCCACCAGCAGAGACTTGGGGAAAGATACGCAGTATTTT

size: few
V: TRBV29-1
J: TRBJ1-4
D: TRBD1
CDR3: CSVVGDSLEKLFF
DNA: TGCAGCGTTGTAGGGGACAGCCTGGAAAAACTGTTTTTT

size: many
V: TRBV28
J: TRBJ2-7
D: TRBD2
CDR3: CASSLGTSGSYEQYF
DNA: TGTGCCAGCAGTTTGGGGACTAGCGGGAGCTACGAGCAGTACTTC

size: -
V: TRBV29-1
J: TRBJ2-3
D: TRBD2
CDR3: CSATSGGAQDTQYF
DNA: TGCAGCGCTACTAGCGGGGGGGCCCAAGATACGCAGTATTTT

size: -
V: TRBV4-3
J: TRBJ1-1
D: -
CDR3: CASSQDLFTEAFF
DNA: TGCGCCAGCAGCCAAGATCTCTTTACTGAAGCTTTCTTT

size: -
V: TRBV6-1
J: TRBJ2-5
D: TRBD2
CDR3: CASSDGTRETQYF
DNA: TGTGCCAGCAGTGACGGGACTAGAGAGACCCAGTACTTC

size: -
V: TRBV2
J: TRBJ2-2
D: -
CDR3: CASSDLPQNTGELFF
DNA: TGTGCCAGCAGTGATTTACCCCAAAACACCGGGGAGCTGTTTTTT

size: -
V: TRBV7-2
J: TRBJ1-5
D: -
CDR3: CASSLAGRASNQPQHF
DNA: TGTGCCAGCAGCTTAGCCGGCAGGGCGAGCAATCAGCCCCAGCATTTT

size: -
V: TRBV5-4
J: TRBJ2-2
D: TRBD2
CDR3: CASSLEATSGRRELFF
DNA: TGTGCCAGCAGCTTGGAAGCCACTAGCGGGAGAAGGGAGCTGTTTTTT

size: -
V: TRBV6-5
J: TRBJ1-6
D: -
CDR3: CASSPGPRQLYNSPLHF
DNA: TGTGCCAGCAGCCCAGGACCCAGGCAACTATATAATTCACCCCTCCACTTT

size: -
V: TRBV7-9
J: TRBJ2-7
D: TRBD2
CDR3: CASTRSGSANEQYF
DNA: TGTGCCAGCACCCGTAGCGGGAGTGCCAACGAGCAGTACTTC

size: -
V: TRBV20-1
J: TRBJ1-5
D: -
CDR3: CSASATVNSNQPQHF
DNA: TGCAGTGCTAGTGCGACAGTCAATAGCAATCAGCCCCAGCATTTT

size: -
V: TRBV11-1
J: TRBJ2-3
D: TRBD2
CDR3: CASSLGLAADTQYF
DNA: TGTGCCAGCAGCTTGGGACTAGCGGCGGATACGCAGTATTTT

size: few
V: TRBV29-1
J: TRBJ1-1
D: -
CDR3: CSVEEENTEAFF
DNA: TGCAGCGTTGAGGAGGAGAACACTGAAGCTTTCTTT

size: -
V: TRBV28
J: TRBJ2-6
D: -
CDR3: CASSLHSSGANVLTF
DNA: TGTGCCAGCAGTTTACACAGCTCTGGGGCCAACGTCCTGACTTTC

size: -
V: TRBV29-1
J: TRBJ2-7
D: TRBD2
CDR3: CSVEFGGGNREQYF
DNA: TGCAGCGTTGAGTTCGGGGGAGGGAACCGCGAGCAGTACTTC

size: -
V: TRBV4-1
J: TRBJ1-2
D: -
CDR3: CASSQDTQGIRGYTF
DNA: TGCGCCAGCAGCCAAGATACACAGGGAATACGTGGCTACACCTTC

size: once
V: TRBV25-1
J: TRBJ2-3
D: -
CDR3: CASSTPPATDTQYF
DNA: TGTGCCAGCAGTACACCCCCCGCTACAGATACGCAGTATTTT

size: few
V: TRBV24-1
J: TRBJ2-7
D: TRBD2
CDR3: CATSSPTSGSAQYF
DNA: TGTGCCACCAGTAGCCCGACTAGCGGGAGCGCGCAGTACTTC

size: few
V: TRBV28
J: TRBJ2-3
D: -
CDR3: CASSLKGTRTDTQYF
DNA: TGTGCCAGCAGTTTGAAGGGGACGAGGACAGATACGCAGTATTTT

size: -
V: TRBV27
J: TRBJ2-7
D: -
CDR3: CASSLSLTSFYEQYF
DNA: TGTGCCAGCAGTTTATCCCTGACTAGTTTTTACGAGCAGTACTTC

size: -
V: TRBV7-2
J: TRBJ2-5
D: -
CDR3: CASSRYQETQYF
DNA: TGTGCCAGCAGCCGGTACCAAGAGACCCAGTACTTC

size: -
V: TRBV3-1
J: TRBJ2-7
D: -
CDR3: CASSHGSYEQYF
DNA: TGTGCCAGCAGCCATGGTTCCTACGAGCAGTACTTC

size: few
V: TRBV5-1
J: TRBJ2-3
D: -
CDR3: CASSLGLATDTQYF
DNA: TGCGCCAGCAGCTTGGGGCTAGCGACAGATACGCAGTATTTT

size: few
V: TRBV4-3
J: TRBJ1-2
D: -
CDR3: CASSQVSIFGGYTF
DNA: TGCGCCAGCAGCCAAGTTTCTATCTTTGGTGGCTACACCTTC

size: few
V: TRBV6-2/TRBV6-3
J: TRBJ2-6
D: TRBD1
CDR3: CASSLGTGAGANVLTF
DNA: TGTGCCAGCAGTTTGGGGACAGGGGCTGGGGCCAACGTCCTGACTTTC

size: few
V: TRBV5-1
J: TRBJ2-5
D: TRBD1
CDR3: CASSLQGTGGETQYF
DNA: TGCGCCAGCAGCTTGCAGGGGACAGGGGGAGAGACCCAGTACTTC

size: -
V: TRBV28
J: TRBJ2-7
D: -
CDR3: CASSYRTEFYEQYF
DNA: TGTGCCAGCAGTTACCGGACAGAGTTCTACGAGCAGTACTTC

size: many
V: TRBV3-1
J: TRBJ1-2
D: -
CDR3: CASSQESSESTF
DNA: TGTGCCAGCAGCCAAGAAAGCAGTGAGAGCACCTTC

size: -
V: TRBV28
J: TRBJ1-5
D: TRBD1
CDR3: CASSSGQGLGNQPQHF
DNA: TGTGCCAGCAGTTCGGGACAGGGCCTGGGCAATCAGCCCCAGCATTTT

size: -
V: TRBV6-5
J: TRBJ2-7
D: -
CDR3: CASSGTVASYEQYF
DNA: TGTGCCAGCAGTGGGACGGTAGCCTCTTACGAGCAGTACTTC

size: -
V: TRBV6-1
J: TRBJ1-1
D: TRBD1
CDR3: CASSAKQGGDTEAFF
DNA: TGTGCCAGCAGTGCGAAACAGGGGGGCGACACTGAAGCTTTCTTT

size: -
V: TRBV7-2
J: TRBJ2-7
D: TRBD2
CDR3: CASRTYPSGGGEQYF
DNA: TGTGCCAGCAGGACCTATCCGAGCGGGGGAGGCGAGCAGTACTTC

size: -
V: TRBV2
J: TRBJ2-7
D: TRBD2
CDR3: CASRVTRLALTSYEQYF
DNA: TGTGCCAGCAGGGTGACACGACTAGCGCTTACCTCCTACGAGCAGTACTTC

size: few
V: TRBV9
J: TRBJ2-3
D: TRBD2
CDR3: CASSVSSGKTDTQYF
DNA: TGTGCCAGCAGCGTCTCTAGCGGGAAAACAGATACGCAGTATTTT

size: medium-sized
V: TRBV2
J: TRBJ2-3
D: -
CDR3: CASGAVPDTQYF
DNA: TGTGCCAGCGGGGCGGTCCCAGATACGCAGTATTTT

size: -
V: TRBV7-6
J: TRBJ2-1
D: TRBD2
CDR3: CASSLQSGSLNNEQFF
DNA: TGTGCCAGCAGCTTGCAAAGCGGGAGCCTGAACAATGAGCAGTTCTTC

size: few
V: TRBV20-1
J: TRBJ2-3
D: TRBD2
CDR3: CSAREPGTRPSTDTQYF
DNA: TGCAGTGCTAGAGAACCGGGGACTAGGCCCAGCACAGATACGCAGTATTTT

size: -
V: TRBV6-2/TRBV6-3
J: TRBJ2-1
D: TRBD2
CDR3: CASIDGATAGLAGESRFF
DNA: TGTGCCAGCATCGACGGGGCTACAGCTGGACTAGCGGGAGAGTCCCGGTTCTTC

size: -
V: TRBV20-1
J: TRBJ2-1
D: -
CDR3: CSASPAGANEQFF
DNA: TGCAGTGCTAGCCCCGCAGGGGCCAATGAGCAGTTCTTC

size: -
V: TRBV20-1
J: TRBJ2-7
D: -
CDR3: CSARQGFYEQYF
DNA: TGCAGTGCTAGACAGGGTTTCTACGAGCAGTACTTC

size: -
V: TRBV20-1
J: TRBJ2-7
D: TRBD2
CDR3: CSARGSGGAKIYEQYF
DNA: TGCAGTGCTAGGGGTAGCGGGGGGGCTAAAATCTACGAGCAGTACTTC

size: -
V: TRBV7-3
J: TRBJ2-1
D: -
CDR3: CASSSTGDEQFF
DNA: TGTGCCAGCAGCTCTACAGGTGATGAGCAGTTCTTC

size: -
V: TRBV9
J: TRBJ1-1
D: -
CDR3: CASSVVPELNTEAFF
DNA: TGTGCCAGCAGCGTAGTCCCAGAGCTGAACACTGAAGCTTTCTTT

size: few
V: TRBV5-1
J: TRBJ1-4
D: -
CDR3: CASSLGQGVARNEKLFF
DNA: TGCGCCAGCAGCTTGGGGCAGGGAGTAGCCCGTAATGAAAAACTGTTTTTT